This T cell receptor (beta chain) was retrieved from a study of T cells in localized non-small cell lung cancer. Study-level results: There was higher T cell clonality in uninvolved adjacent lung than in tumor, and it was highest there. Patients showing higher blood T cell density tended to see longer overall survival. Researchers found a median approximately 57 of the top 100 tumor clones in adjacent lung.

The length of the CDR3 is 15 residues. V was trimmed by 0 bases and J by 8 bases, leaving 13 bases between them. Germline CDR1 SGHTA, CDR2 FQGNSA. Concerning this clone itself: Its target is not known.

Here immunoSEQ multiplex PCR was the method, and the copy in TCRdb shows in-frame clones only, minus some. The sample includes some 19,000 clones, approximately 84% of them seen just once. The input for sequencing was peripheral blood, taken before any cancer treatment. The receptor was derived from a man aged 40 to 75 with stage I lung adenocarcinoma. This chain links TRBV7-2 with TRBJ1-4; possibly TRBD1 for D (5 bases). The CDR3 protein is CASSLAGGRGEKLFF. DNA of the CDR3: TGTGCCAGCAGCTTAGCGGGCGGGAGGGGAGAAAAACTGTTTTTT. The whole variable domain, remainder taken from reference TRBV7-2 and TRBJ1-4, is GAGVSQSPSNKVTEKGKDVELRCDPISGHTALYWYRQSLGQGLEFLIYFQGNSAPDKSGLPSDRFSAERTGGSVSTLTIQRTQQEDSAVYLCASSLAGGRGEKLFFGSGTQLSVL.